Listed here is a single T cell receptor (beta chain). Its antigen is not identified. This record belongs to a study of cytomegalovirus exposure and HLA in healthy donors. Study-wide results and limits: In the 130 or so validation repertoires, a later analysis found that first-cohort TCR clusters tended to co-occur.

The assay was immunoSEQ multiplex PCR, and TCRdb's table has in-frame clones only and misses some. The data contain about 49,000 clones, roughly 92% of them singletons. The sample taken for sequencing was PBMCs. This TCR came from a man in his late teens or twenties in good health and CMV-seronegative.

The CDR3 DNA reads as TGTGCCAGCGGTCCGGGTCGTGACGGTACTCAGTACTTC. Encoded protein: CASGPGRDGTQYF. The chain carries TRBV27 and TRBJ2-4, with unresolved D. V lost 8 bases, J lost 12 bases, and 20 bases lay in between. From germline, CDR1 is MNHEY and CDR2 SMNVEV (reference sequence). This CDR3 has 13 amino acids.